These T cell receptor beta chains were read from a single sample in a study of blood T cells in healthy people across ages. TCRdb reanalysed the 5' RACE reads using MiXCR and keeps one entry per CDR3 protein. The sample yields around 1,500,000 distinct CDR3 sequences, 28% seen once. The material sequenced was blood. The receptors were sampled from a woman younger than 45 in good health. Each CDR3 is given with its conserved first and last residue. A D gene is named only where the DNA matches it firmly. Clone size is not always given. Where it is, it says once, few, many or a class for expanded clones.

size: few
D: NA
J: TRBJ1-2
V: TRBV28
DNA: TGTGCCAGCAACTTGAGCCCGAGGGGGTCGGGGTATGGCTACACCTTC
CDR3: CASNLSPRGSGYGYTF

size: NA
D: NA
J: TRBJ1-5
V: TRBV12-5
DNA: TGTGCTAGTAGCAATCTAGGAGGCAATCAGCCCCAGCATTTT
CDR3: CASSNLGGNQPQHF

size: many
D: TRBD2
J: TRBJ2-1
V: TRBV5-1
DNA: TGCGCCAGCAGCTTGTCTAGCGGGGGGCCCAGCTCCTACAATGAGCAGTTCTTC
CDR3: CASSLSSGGPSSYNEQFF

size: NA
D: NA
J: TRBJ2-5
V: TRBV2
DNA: TGTGCCAGCAGTGAAGCGAGGGGCGGAACCCTTGGTACCCAGTACTTC
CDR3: CASSEARGGTLGTQYF

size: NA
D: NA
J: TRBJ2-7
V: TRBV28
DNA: TGTGCCAGCAGTTTGGTCACCCCCCTCGAGCAGTACTTC
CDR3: CASSLVTPLEQYF

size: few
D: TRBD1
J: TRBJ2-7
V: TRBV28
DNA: TGTGCCAGCAGTCAGACAGGGGGCCCCTTATACGAGCAGTACTTC
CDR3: CASSQTGGPLYEQYF

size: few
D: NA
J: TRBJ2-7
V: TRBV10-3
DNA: TGTGCCATCGGGCCCCGAGGATACGAGCAGTACTTC
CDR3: CAIGPRGYEQYF

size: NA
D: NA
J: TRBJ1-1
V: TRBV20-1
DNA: TGCAGTGCTAGCGCTAACAGGGATGAAGCTTTCTTT
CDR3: CSASANRDEAFF

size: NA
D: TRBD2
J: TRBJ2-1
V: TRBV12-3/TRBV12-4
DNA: TGTGCCAGCAGGGCCGGGACTAGCGGGAGGGTTGAGCAGTTCTTC
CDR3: CASRAGTSGRVEQFF

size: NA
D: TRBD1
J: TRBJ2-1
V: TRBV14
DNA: TGTGCCAGCAGCCAATTTAGGCTTCAGGGGGCGCTTGGCAATGAGCAGTTCTTC
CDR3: CASSQFRLQGALGNEQFF

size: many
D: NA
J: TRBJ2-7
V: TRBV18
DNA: TGTGCCAGCGCTCCGAGGGGGACCTACGAGCAGTACTTC
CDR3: CASAPRGTYEQYF

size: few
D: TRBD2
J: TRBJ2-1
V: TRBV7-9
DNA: TGTGCCAGCAGCCATCGAGCGGGGGGGGTTGGCGATGAGCAGTTCTTC
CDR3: CASSHRAGGVGDEQFF

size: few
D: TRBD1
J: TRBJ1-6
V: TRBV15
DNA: TGTGCCACCAGCGGATTCGGGACAGGAGGGTCACCCCTCCACTTT
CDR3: CATSGFGTGGSPLHF

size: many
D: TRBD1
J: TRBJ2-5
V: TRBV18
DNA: TGTGCCAGCTCACCGCTCGTGGGACAGAGACAAGAGACCCAGTACTTC
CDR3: CASSPLVGQRQETQYF

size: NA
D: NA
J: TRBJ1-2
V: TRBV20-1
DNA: TGCAGTGCTAGAGCCTCCCGAGGACCGCGCCATGGCTACACCTTC
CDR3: CSARASRGPRHGYTF

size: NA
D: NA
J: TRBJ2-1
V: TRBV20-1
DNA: TGCAGTGCTACAGACAGGCGATACACCTACAATGAGCAGTTCTTC
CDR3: CSATDRRYTYNEQFF

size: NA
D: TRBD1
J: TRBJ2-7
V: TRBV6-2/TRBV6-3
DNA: TGTGCCAGCAGTTACTCGGCTCGACAGGGGACCTACGAGCAGTACTTC
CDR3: CASSYSARQGTYEQYF

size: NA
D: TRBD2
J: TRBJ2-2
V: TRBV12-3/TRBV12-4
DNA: TGTGCCAGCAGACGACTAGCGGGTAGCACCGGGGAGCTGTTTTTT
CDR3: CASRRLAGSTGELFF

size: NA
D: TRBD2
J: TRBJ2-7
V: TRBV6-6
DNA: TGTGCCAGCAGCGGTAGAACTAGCGGTGCCTACGAGCAGTACTTC
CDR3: CASSGRTSGAYEQYF

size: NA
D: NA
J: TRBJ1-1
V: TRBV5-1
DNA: TGCGCCAGCGGCACAGGAGGATGGGAGAACACTGAAGCTTTCTTT
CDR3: CASGTGGWENTEAFF

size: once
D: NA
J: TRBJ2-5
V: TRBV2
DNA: TGTGCCAGCATCCAAGGCCTCCAAGAGACCCAGTACTTC
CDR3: CASIQGLQETQYF

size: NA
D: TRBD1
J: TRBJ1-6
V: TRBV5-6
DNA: TGTGCCAGCAGCTGGGGACAGGCCGATGGCTATTCACCCCTCCACTTT
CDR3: CASSWGQADGYSPLHF

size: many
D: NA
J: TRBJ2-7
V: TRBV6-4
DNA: TGTGCCAGCAGTCCTAGCGAGGAGTGCGAGCAGTACTTC
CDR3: CASSPSEECEQYF

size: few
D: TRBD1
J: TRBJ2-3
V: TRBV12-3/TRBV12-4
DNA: TGTGCCAGCAGCTCCGGGACAGGGGGCTCAAGTCAGTATTTT
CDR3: CASSSGTGGSSQYF

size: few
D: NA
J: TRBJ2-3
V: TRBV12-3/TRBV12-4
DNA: TGTGCCAGCAGTTTATCCAGGGACGGATGGCAGTATTTT
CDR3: CASSLSRDGWQYF

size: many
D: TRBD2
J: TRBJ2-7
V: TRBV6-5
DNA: TGTGCCAGCAGTTCCCTGGGGGGGACCTACGAGCAGTACTTC
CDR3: CASSSLGGTYEQYF

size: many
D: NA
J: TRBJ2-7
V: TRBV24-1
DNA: TGTGCCACCAGTGATAAAGTCTCCTACGAGCAGTACTTC
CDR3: CATSDKVSYEQYF

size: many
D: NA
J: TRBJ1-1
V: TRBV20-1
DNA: TGCAGTGCTAGACAGGGGCTCGGGAACACTGAAGCTTTCTTT
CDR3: CSARQGLGNTEAFF

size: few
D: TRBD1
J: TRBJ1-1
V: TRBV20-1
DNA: TGCAGTGCTAGTAGGGGGTCAGGGGGAATAGCGAGAACTGAAGCTTTCTTT
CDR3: CSASRGSGGIARTEAFF

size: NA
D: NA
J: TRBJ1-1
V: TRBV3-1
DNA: TGTGCCAGCAGCCAACCATCTGACACTGAAGCTTTCTTT
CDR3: CASSQPSDTEAFF

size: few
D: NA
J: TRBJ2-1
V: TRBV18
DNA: TGTGCCAGCTCACCAGGGCCCCAAGAGACCCAGTTCTTC
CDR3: CASSPGPQETQFF

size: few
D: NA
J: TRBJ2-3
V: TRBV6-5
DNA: TGTGCCAGCAGTTACGGGAGGTCCGATACGCAGTATTTT
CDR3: CASSYGRSDTQYF

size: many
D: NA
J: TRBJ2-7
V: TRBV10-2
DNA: TGCGCCAGCAGGGATCTAAGCTCCTACGAGCAGTACTTC
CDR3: CASRDLSSYEQYF

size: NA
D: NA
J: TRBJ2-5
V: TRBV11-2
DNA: TGTGCCAGCAGCTTAGGAGCAGTTGTAGAGACCCAGTACTTC
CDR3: CASSLGAVVETQYF

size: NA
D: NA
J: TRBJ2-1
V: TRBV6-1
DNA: TGTGCCAGCAGTGAAGCGCGGAGGGGGCACAATGAGCAGTTCTTC
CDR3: CASSEARRGHNEQFF